Described below is a single TCR beta chain sequence and its context. This clonotype was counted a few times. The clone's antigen remains unknown. Per-base qualities were not stored, and no clone one base away is much larger. This sample stems from a study of Graves' ophthalmopathy and Graves' hyperthyroidism (dated by TCRdb to the late 2010s). As for the study more broadly: Peripheral blood samples were taken at the time of initial diagnosis, before any treatment was given. The study used TCR beta repertoire signatures to distinguish Graves' ophthalmopathy from Graves' hyperthyroidism and to predict progression to ophthalmopathy. In total, 120 to 150 blood samples were TCR-sequenced: approximately 40 ophthalmopathy, under 80 hyperthyroidism and about 17 hyperthyroidism-to-ophthalmopathy patients. To explore V-J signatures distinguishing ophthalmopathy from hyperthyroidism, a discovery set of 100 patients (around 42 ophthalmopathy, 55 to 60 stable hyperthyroidism) was enrolled. For independent validation, a separate cohort was made up of 18 hyperthyroidism patients plus 17 patients who later progressed from hyperthyroidism to ophthalmopathy. T-cell repertoires of thyroid tissue and blood were compared in several hyperthyroidism patients. Once sampling was done, hyperthyroidism patients were given methimazole at a starting dose of 30 mg daily, while ophthalmopathy patients were given high-dose intravenous methylprednisolone. The study at large found these results: Most expanded thyroid clonotypes with a frequency above 0.001 also appeared in blood, which suggests that blood repertoires may reflect the immune response in the thyroid. Ophthalmopathy was separated from stable hyperthyroidism by the 13-signature model with about 85% sensitivity and less than 82% specificity in cross-validation and with 80%/75% in the test set. Sample size was not predetermined statistically, and investigators were not blinded to group allocation. In validation, the model predicted ophthalmopathy progression with over 60% sensitivity and approximately 72% specificity; more than ten predicted patients were CT-confirmed with GO in a median of 6.5 months.

Patients with ophthalmopathy had moderately to severely active disease, with a Clinical Activity Score of 3 or more, a NOSPECS grade of 4 or more, and a disease duration of less than 3 months. Patients were excluded if they had other autoimmune diseases, uncontrolled infections, pregnancy or lactation. Clinical symptoms, serum thyroxine, TRAb, thyroid ultrasound and orbital computed tomography formed the basis of the diagnosis. Using Ficoll-Paque density gradient centrifugation, PBMCs were isolated from less than 13 ml of fresh peripheral blood. Total RNA was extracted with Trizol reagent and quality-checked on an Agilent 2100 Bioanalyzer. The CDR3 measures 15 amino acids from cysteine to phenylalanine. Left in the record is the CDR3 DNA by itself, 45 bases read in frame from the first base. The trim is 6 bases for V and 6 bases for J, with a gap of 17 bases between the germline ends. CDR1 and CDR2 (MNHEY, SVGAGI) derive from the germline V gene.

For repertoire sequencing, TCR beta CDR3 regions were amplified from RNA transcripts. The first round of RT-PCR was done with HTBI primers and the Qiagen OneStep RT-PCR kit, and was followed by a second round of multiplex PCR, then size selection and purification. Sequencing of the libraries was carried out on an Illumina HiSeq2000 in paired-end mode with 100 bp reads. The authors' pipeline ran thus. SOAPnuke was used for read processing, and reads with adapters, uncalled bases, a mean Phred below 15, or no exact constant-primer or identifier match were discarded. COPE v1.2.5 was used to merge high-quality paired reads. Each unique nucleotide sequence was treated as a clonotype, and MiTCR v1.1 was used to align the clonotypes to the IMGT TRB V, D and J references. Analysis was restricted to V-J combinations with a frequency above 0.0001, which covered roughly 99% of repertoires. For each V-J combination, a TCR clonal expansion and chaos score was defined as the ratio of F50 clonal expansion to chaos observed in the TCRdist matrix. Welch's t-statistics and random forest were used to reduce features to about a dozen V-J combinations, which were fed into a naive Bayes classifier. The similarity between thyroid and blood repertoires was quantified using the Morisita-Horn index. TCRdb reprocessed the public reads (quality trimming at Q25 with fastp, clone calling with MiXCR) and kept in-frame beta chains. Each CDR3 protein appears once, grouped with its most common genes and DNA. Clone size and V and J calls follow TCRdb, not the original study. This sample is represented by about 660,000 distinct CDR3 sequences; approximately 39% of them were singletons. The top ten clones comprise around 3.3% of the sample.

Material for sequencing was peripheral blood. The source of this sequence is an adult man with Graves' ophthalmopathy. The rearrangement combines TRBV6-5 with TRBJ2-2, and TRBD1 may be the D gene, going by 6 matching bases. The nucleotide sequence is TGTGCCAGCAGCCAATTGGGGGCCGCAGCCGGGGAGCTGTTTTTT. This yields the protein CASSQLGAAAGELFF.